This T cell receptor (beta chain) was recorded in a study of T cells in narcolepsy. Turning to the study itself: Patients with NT1 or NT2 and healthy control donors were enrolled.

Repertoires were generated with immunoSEQ multiplex PCR, while TCRdb's copy carries only in-frame clones and drops some. The sample holds some 33,000 clones; about nine tenths are singletons and the top ten take under 1.5%. For this clone: The antigen remains unidentified.

The germline V gene encodes CDR1 MGHRA and CDR2 YSYEKL. With 0 bases removed from V and 8 bases from J, the gap between germline ends came to 13 bases. The CDR3 sequence is 14 residues long. Whole-study findings and limits: Comparing one patient's CSF and blood CD4+ clonotypes highlighted HCRT- and TRIB2-specific autoreactive clonotypes. Reportedly, autoreactive clonotypes were serially detected in patients' blood but not controls'. Autoreactive clone sequences were missing from some blood memory CD4+ repertoires.

The genes are TRBV4-1 and TRBJ1-2; weak D call: TRBD1 (6 bases). The clonotype comes from a human donor with narcolepsy. Sequencing was carried out using CD45RA- memory CD4+ T cells from PBMCs. CDR3 sequence: CASSQDRAGVGYTF. Written as DNA, the CDR3 is TGCGCCAGCAGCCAAGATCGGGCAGGGGTCGGCTACACCTTC.